The T cell receptor (beta chain) described here comes from a study of metastatic and nonmetastatic thyroid tumors. TCRdb re-called the PCR reads via MiXCR. This sample carries 25,000 to 35,000 clones, 25% to 30% of them seen once, and the ten largest clones take approximately 31%. Patients were all untreated before their thyroid surgery. Per germline, CDR1 SGHDT and CDR2 YYEEEE. V was clipped by 1 base and J by 5 bases, with 6 bases between them. This CDR3 region has 13 residues. V gene TRBV5-6 combines with J gene TRBJ1-4; D remains ambiguous. The clonotype originates from a female donor with papillary thyroid cancer or a benign thyroid nodule (not recorded which). Some clones in this sample may be carry-over from other donors' samples. Material: blood. DNA of the CDR3: TGTGCCAGCAGCTTGTTGCCCAATGAAAAACTGTTTTTT. The encoded protein is CASSLLPNEKLFF.